Listed below are T cell receptor beta chains from one sample, sequenced in a study of neurological immune-mediated disorders. Via MiXCR, TCRdb re-called the 5' RACE reads, giving one row per CDR3 protein. The table has fewer than 40,000 distinct CDR3 sequences, approximately 5.2% seen once. The sample consisted of CD4+ T cells from blood. The source is a woman aged 50 to 60 in good health. Each CDR3 is given with its conserved first and last residue. Each record gives: D gene, V gene, clone size, J gene, CDR3 DNA, CDR3 protein. A D gene is named only where the DNA matches it firmly. Expanded clones get a size class; other rows say once, few or many, or leave the size out.

d_gene: .; v_gene: TRBV28; abundance: many; j_gene: TRBJ2-7; CDR3nt: TGTGCCAGCCGACGCGGCGGCTCCTACGAGCAGTACTTC; CDR3aa: CASRRGGSYEQYF
d_gene: TRBD1; v_gene: TRBV6-6; abundance: many; j_gene: TRBJ1-5; CDR3nt: TGTGCCAGCCATGGGACAGGGGGGTATAGCAATCAGCCCCAGCATTTT; CDR3aa: CASHGTGGYSNQPQHF
d_gene: .; v_gene: TRBV6-1; abundance: few; j_gene: TRBJ2-2; CDR3nt: TGTGCCAGCAGTGAAGTCGAGGCAGGGATCACCGGGGAGCTGTTTTTT; CDR3aa: CASSEVEAGITGELFF
d_gene: TRBD2; v_gene: TRBV6-2/TRBV6-3; abundance: many; j_gene: TRBJ2-2; CDR3nt: TGTGCCAGCACGGGACTAGCGGGGGCCGGGGAGCTGTTTTTT; CDR3aa: CASTGLAGAGELFF
d_gene: .; v_gene: TRBV14; abundance: many; j_gene: TRBJ2-5; CDR3nt: TGTGCCAGCAACGATGGGTACCAAGAGACCCAGTACTTC; CDR3aa: CASNDGYQETQYF
d_gene: .; v_gene: TRBV20-1; abundance: many; j_gene: TRBJ1-1; CDR3nt: TGCAGTGCTAGAGATCTGGGCTCGGGCACTGAAGCTTTCTTT; CDR3aa: CSARDLGSGTEAFF
d_gene: .; v_gene: TRBV6-6; abundance: many; j_gene: TRBJ1-6; CDR3nt: TGTGCCAGCAGTCCATCAAATTCACCCCTCCACTTT; CDR3aa: CASSPSNSPLHF
d_gene: TRBD1; v_gene: TRBV5-1; abundance: many; j_gene: TRBJ1-1; CDR3nt: TGCGCCAGCAGCTACCGACAGGGATCGGAAGCTTTCTTT; CDR3aa: CASSYRQGSEAFF
d_gene: .; v_gene: TRBV6-2/TRBV6-3; abundance: many; j_gene: TRBJ2-1; CDR3nt: TGTGCCAGCAGTTTACAGAATGAGCAGTTCTTC; CDR3aa: CASSLQNEQFF
d_gene: .; v_gene: TRBV5-1; abundance: many; j_gene: TRBJ2-2; CDR3nt: TGCGCCAGCAGCTTGGTCGGGTCCCACGGGGAGCTGTTTTTT; CDR3aa: CASSLVGSHGELFF
d_gene: .; v_gene: TRBV27; abundance: many; j_gene: TRBJ2-1; CDR3nt: TGTGCCACCCGTAAGTCCTACAATGAGCAGTTCTTC; CDR3aa: CATRKSYNEQFF
d_gene: .; v_gene: TRBV27; abundance: many; j_gene: TRBJ1-3; CDR3nt: TGTGCCAGCAGGCGACTGAACTCTGGAAACACCATATATTTT; CDR3aa: CASRRLNSGNTIYF
d_gene: TRBD2; v_gene: TRBV7-8; abundance: many; j_gene: TRBJ2-2; CDR3nt: TGTGCCAGCAGCTCGACTAGCGGAAGCTACACCGGGGAGCTGTTTTTT; CDR3aa: CASSSTSGSYTGELFF
d_gene: .; v_gene: TRBV13; abundance: many; j_gene: TRBJ1-3; CDR3nt: TGTGCCAGCAGCTCCGGGCCCTCTGGAAACACCATATATTTT; CDR3aa: CASSSGPSGNTIYF
d_gene: .; v_gene: TRBV5-6; abundance: many; j_gene: TRBJ1-1; CDR3nt: TGTGCCAGCAGCCGGGGCTATAGGAACACTGAAGCTTTCTTT; CDR3aa: CASSRGYRNTEAFF
d_gene: TRBD2; v_gene: TRBV19; abundance: many; j_gene: TRBJ2-2; CDR3nt: TGTGCCAGTAGAGCGGGAAGCACCGGGGAGCTGTTTTTT; CDR3aa: CASRAGSTGELFF
d_gene: .; v_gene: TRBV5-1; abundance: many; j_gene: TRBJ2-5; CDR3nt: TGCGCCAGCAAGGAGCAGTCAATCATACCAGAGACCCAGTACTTC; CDR3aa: CASKEQSIIPETQYF
d_gene: .; v_gene: TRBV12-3/TRBV12-4; abundance: .; j_gene: TRBJ2-3; CDR3nt: TGTGCCAGCAGGCCCGGGACCCCCCGGGATACGCAGTATTTT; CDR3aa: CASRPGTPRDTQYF
d_gene: .; v_gene: TRBV19; abundance: many; j_gene: TRBJ1-2; CDR3nt: TGTGCCAGTAGTCAGGACATCGGGCACTATGGCTACACCTTC; CDR3aa: CASSQDIGHYGYTF
d_gene: .; v_gene: TRBV2; abundance: many; j_gene: TRBJ2-2; CDR3nt: TGTGCCAGCAGTGGCGGCTTCGGGGAGCTGTTTTTT; CDR3aa: CASSGGFGELFF
d_gene: TRBD1; v_gene: TRBV20-1; abundance: many; j_gene: TRBJ2-1; CDR3nt: TGCAGTGCTACCCCTGGAGACAGGGGGCTTTCTATTGAGCAGTTCTTC; CDR3aa: CSATPGDRGLSIEQFF
d_gene: .; v_gene: TRBV27; abundance: .; j_gene: TRBJ1-1; CDR3nt: TGTGCCAGCAGTTTAGGCAGGAACACTGAAGCTTTCTTT; CDR3aa: CASSLGRNTEAFF
d_gene: .; v_gene: TRBV11-3; abundance: many; j_gene: TRBJ2-7; CDR3nt: TGTGCCAGCAGCTACGACAGGAGCTCCTACGAGCAGTACTTC; CDR3aa: CASSYDRSSYEQYF
d_gene: .; v_gene: TRBV7-2; abundance: many; j_gene: TRBJ1-6; CDR3nt: TGTGCCAGCAGCTTCCAAAATTCACCCCTCCACTTT; CDR3aa: CASSFQNSPLHF
d_gene: .; v_gene: TRBV10-3; abundance: many; j_gene: TRBJ2-5; CDR3nt: TGTGCCATCAGTGACCCTTTACAAGAGACCCAGTACTTC; CDR3aa: CAISDPLQETQYF
d_gene: TRBD1; v_gene: TRBV7-8; abundance: medium-sized; j_gene: TRBJ2-7; CDR3nt: TGTGCCAGCAGCTTAAGGGACAGGAGCTCCTACGAGCAGTACTTC; CDR3aa: CASSLRDRSSYEQYF
d_gene: TRBD2; v_gene: TRBV9; abundance: many; j_gene: TRBJ2-1; CDR3nt: TGTGCCAGCAGCGAAAGCGGGAGCTCCTACAATGAGCAGTTCTTC; CDR3aa: CASSESGSSYNEQFF
d_gene: TRBD2; v_gene: TRBV7-2; abundance: many; j_gene: TRBJ2-2; CDR3nt: TGTGCCAGCAGCCAAATGGGACTAGCGGTCGGGGAGCTGTTTTTT; CDR3aa: CASSQMGLAVGELFF
d_gene: TRBD2; v_gene: TRBV3-1; abundance: .; j_gene: TRBJ2-1; CDR3nt: TGTGCCAGCAGCCAAGATACGGGGGGCTACAATGAGCAGTTCTTC; CDR3aa: CASSQDTGGYNEQFF
d_gene: TRBD1; v_gene: TRBV15; abundance: many; j_gene: TRBJ1-2; CDR3nt: TGTGCCACCAGCAGAGGACGGACAGGGGGAGCCTCTATGGCTGATACCTTC; CDR3aa: CATSRGRTGGASMADTF
d_gene: .; v_gene: TRBV5-1; abundance: many; j_gene: TRBJ2-7; CDR3nt: TGCGCCAGCAGCTTGAAGGGGGGCAACTACGAGCAGTACTTC; CDR3aa: CASSLKGGNYEQYF
d_gene: .; v_gene: TRBV20-1; abundance: many; j_gene: TRBJ1-5; CDR3nt: TGCAGTGCTAGGGTGGGGGCAAGGAGGGGCAATCAGCCCCAGCATTTT; CDR3aa: CSARVGARRGNQPQHF
d_gene: .; v_gene: TRBV5-1; abundance: many; j_gene: TRBJ2-7; CDR3nt: TGCGCCAGCAGCTCCACCTACGAGCAGTACTTC; CDR3aa: CASSSTYEQYF
d_gene: TRBD1; v_gene: TRBV5-1; abundance: many; j_gene: TRBJ2-7; CDR3nt: TGCGCCAGCAGCTCGGGAGGACAGGGGTACGAGCAGTACTTC; CDR3aa: CASSSGGQGYEQYF
d_gene: .; v_gene: TRBV29-1; abundance: many; j_gene: TRBJ1-4; CDR3nt: TGCAGCGTTAGAGCGCACGCCGCTAATGAAAAACTGTTTTTT; CDR3aa: CSVRAHAANEKLFF
d_gene: .; v_gene: TRBV7-9; abundance: many; j_gene: TRBJ1-4; CDR3nt: TGTGCCAGCAGCTTCCGAAACGGAGAAAAACTGTTTTTT; CDR3aa: CASSFRNGEKLFF
d_gene: TRBD1; v_gene: TRBV7-2; abundance: many; j_gene: TRBJ2-1; CDR3nt: TGTGCCAGCAGCCCAGGACAGGGGGCTGTCAATGAGCAGTTCTTC; CDR3aa: CASSPGQGAVNEQFF
d_gene: .; v_gene: TRBV4-2; abundance: many; j_gene: TRBJ1-1; CDR3nt: TGTGCCAGCAGCCACGAAGCGGGGGTAGAAGCTTTCTTT; CDR3aa: CASSHEAGVEAFF
d_gene: .; v_gene: TRBV5-1; abundance: many; j_gene: TRBJ2-7; CDR3nt: TGCGCCAGCAGCCGCAACAGCGATCGGCAGTACTTC; CDR3aa: CASSRNSDRQYF
d_gene: TRBD2; v_gene: TRBV12-3/TRBV12-4; abundance: many; j_gene: TRBJ2-7; CDR3nt: TGTGCCAGCAGTACCCCGACTAGCGGGAGGTTCGAGCAGTACTTC; CDR3aa: CASSTPTSGRFEQYF